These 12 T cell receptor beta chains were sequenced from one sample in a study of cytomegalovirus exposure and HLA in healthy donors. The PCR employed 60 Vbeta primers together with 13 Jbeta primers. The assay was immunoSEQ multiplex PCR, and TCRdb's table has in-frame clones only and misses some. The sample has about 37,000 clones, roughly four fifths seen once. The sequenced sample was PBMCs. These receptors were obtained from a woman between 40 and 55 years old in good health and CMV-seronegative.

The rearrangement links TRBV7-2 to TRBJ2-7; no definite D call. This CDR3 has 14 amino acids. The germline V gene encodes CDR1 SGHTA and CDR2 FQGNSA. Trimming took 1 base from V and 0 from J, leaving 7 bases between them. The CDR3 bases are TGTGCCAGCAGCTTAGGTCAGTACTCCTACGAGCAGTACTTC. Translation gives CASSLGQYSYEQYF.

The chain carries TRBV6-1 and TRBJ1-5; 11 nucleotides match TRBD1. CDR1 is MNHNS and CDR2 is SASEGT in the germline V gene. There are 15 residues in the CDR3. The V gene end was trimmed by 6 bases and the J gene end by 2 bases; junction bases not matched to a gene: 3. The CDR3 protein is CASRGQGEGNQPQHF. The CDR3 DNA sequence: TGTGCCAGCAGGGGACAGGGGGAGGGCAATCAGCCCCAGCATTTT.

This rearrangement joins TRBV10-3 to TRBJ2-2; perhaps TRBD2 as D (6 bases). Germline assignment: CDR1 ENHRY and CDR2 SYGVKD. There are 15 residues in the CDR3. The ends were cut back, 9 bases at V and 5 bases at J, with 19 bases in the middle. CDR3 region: CAIGGSGSGTGELFF. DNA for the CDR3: TGTGCCATTGGGGGGTCAGGGTCGGGGACCGGGGAGCTGTTTTTT.

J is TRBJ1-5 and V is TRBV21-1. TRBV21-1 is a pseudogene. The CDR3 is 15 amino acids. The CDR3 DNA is TGTGCCAGCAGCAAAGAGGGGGGGAAATGGCAGCCCCAGCATTTT. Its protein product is CASSKEGGKWQPQHF.

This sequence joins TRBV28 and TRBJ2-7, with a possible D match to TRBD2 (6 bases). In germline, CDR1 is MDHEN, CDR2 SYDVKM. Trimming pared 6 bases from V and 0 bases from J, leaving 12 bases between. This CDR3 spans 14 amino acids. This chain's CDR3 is CASREGTSSYEQYV. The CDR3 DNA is TGTGCCAGCAGGGAGGGCACAAGCTCCTACGAGCAGTACGTC.

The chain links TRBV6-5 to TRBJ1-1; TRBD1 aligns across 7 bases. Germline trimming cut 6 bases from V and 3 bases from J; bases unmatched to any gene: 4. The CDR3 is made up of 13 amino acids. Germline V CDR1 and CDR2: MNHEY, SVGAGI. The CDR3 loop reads CASRRQGHTEAFF. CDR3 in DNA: TGTGCCAGCAGACGACAGGGTCACACTGAAGCTTTCTTT.

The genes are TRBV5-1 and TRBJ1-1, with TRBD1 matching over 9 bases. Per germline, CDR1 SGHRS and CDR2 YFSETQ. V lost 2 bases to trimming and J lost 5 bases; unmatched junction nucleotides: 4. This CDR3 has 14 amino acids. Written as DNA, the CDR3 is TGCGCCAGCAGCTTATTGGGACAGGGAACTGAAGCTTTCTTT. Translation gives CASSLLGQGTEAFF.

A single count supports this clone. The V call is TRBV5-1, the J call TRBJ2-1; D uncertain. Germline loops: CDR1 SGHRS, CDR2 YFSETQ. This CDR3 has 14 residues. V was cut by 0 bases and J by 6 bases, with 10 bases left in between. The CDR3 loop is CASSLDTLINEQFF. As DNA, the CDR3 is TGCGCCAGCAGCTTGGATACTCTAATCAATGAGCAGTTCTTC.

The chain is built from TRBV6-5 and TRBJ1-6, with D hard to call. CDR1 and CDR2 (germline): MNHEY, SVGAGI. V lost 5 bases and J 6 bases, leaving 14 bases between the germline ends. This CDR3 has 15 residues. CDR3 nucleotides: TGTGCCAGCAGTAAAAAATTGGGAGTTAATTCACCCCTCCACTTT. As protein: CASSKKLGVNSPLHF.

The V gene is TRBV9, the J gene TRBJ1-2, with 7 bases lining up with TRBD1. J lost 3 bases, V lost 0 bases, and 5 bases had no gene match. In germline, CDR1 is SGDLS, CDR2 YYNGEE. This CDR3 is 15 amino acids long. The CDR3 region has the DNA TGTGCCAGCAGCGTAGCTAGGGGGCGCGACTATGGCTACACCTTC. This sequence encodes CASSVARGRDYGYTF.

CDR3 bases: TGTGCCAGCAGCTTAAGCCTGGTTATTTCAGGGGCTGGAGAAAAACTGTTTTTT. Amino acids: CASSLSLVISGAGEKLFF. The chain is built from TRBV7-6 and TRBJ1-4; D is possibly TRBD1 (6 bases). Trimming removed 2 bases from V and 8 bases from J, with 24 bases in between. CDR1 and CDR2 (germline): SGHVS, FNYEAQ. The CDR3 totals 18 residues.

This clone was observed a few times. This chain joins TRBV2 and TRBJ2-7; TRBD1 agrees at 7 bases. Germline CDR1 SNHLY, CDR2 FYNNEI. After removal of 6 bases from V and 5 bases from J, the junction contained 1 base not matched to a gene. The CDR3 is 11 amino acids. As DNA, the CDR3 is TGTGCCAGCAGCGACAGGGACGAGCAGTACTTC. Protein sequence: CASSDRDEQYF.